This TCR beta chain was recovered during a study of glioma-infiltrating T cells. Points from the study as a whole: Tissue-blood divergence was below expectation in non-neoplastic patients, above in gliomas.

The CDR3 extends over 12 amino acids. Germline V CDR1 and CDR2: SNHLY, FYNNEI. The V and J ends lost 11 bases and 1 base respectively, with 11 bases between them. Using RNA template, CDR3s of TCR alpha and beta were amplified with iRepertoire arm-PCR. One-step reverse transcription and amplification started from about 100-400 ng of tissue mRNA or PBMC total RNA. A single record per CDR3 protein comes from TCRdb applying MiXCR to the multiplex PCR reads. The table includes about 140,000 distinct CDR3 sequences, 30% to 40% detected once. This clonotype was observed a handful of times. The antigen remains undetermined.

The sequence was obtained from a human donor with low-grade glioma or glioblastoma, undergoing nonglioma brain surgery, or in good health (not recorded which). This chain connects TRBV2 to TRBJ1-1; possibly TRBD1 for D (5 bases). The sequenced sample was glioma tissue, nonneoplastic brain tissue, or PBMCs (not recorded which). For the CDR3, the DNA is TGTGCCCTAGGGGAATCGAACACTGAAGCTTTCTTT. Translating it yields CALGESNTEAFF. Together with reference TRBV2 and TRBJ1-1, the CDR3 gives the full variable domain: EPEVTQTPSHQVTQMGQEVILRCVPISNHLYFYWYRQILGQKVEFLVSFYNNEISEKSEIFDDQFSVERPDGSNFTLKIRSTKLEDSAMYFCALGESNTEAFFGQGTRLTVV.